This T cell receptor (beta chain) is drawn from a study of blood T cell repertoires in COVID-19. The V gene's germline CDR1 is KGHDR and CDR2 SFDVKD. V trimming: 6 bases; J trimming: 3 bases; junction bases outside the gene matches: 10. The length of the CDR3 is 18 residues. The method was immunoSEQ multiplex PCR; TCRdb's version includes in-frame clones alone and lacks a portion of them. The sample carries approximately 230,000 clones, 80% to 90% recorded once. The chain carries TRBV24-1 and TRBJ2-6; 10 positions agree with TRBD1. This receptor was taken from a man aged 18 to 29 who had recovered from COVID-19. Sample: PBMCs or T cells enriched from blood (not recorded which). DNA for the CDR3: TGTGCCACCAGTCCTAGTCCCGGGACAGGGGTTGGGGCCAACGTCCTGACTTTC. Translated, it gives CATSPSPGTGVGANVLTF.